The 28 T cell receptor beta chains listed next were all sequenced from one sample in a study of blood T cell repertoires in COVID-19. The assay was immunoSEQ multiplex PCR, and TCRdb's table has in-frame clones only and misses some. This sample has 200,000 to 250,000 clones, with 85% to 90% found just once. The sequenced material came from PBMCs or T cells enriched from blood (not recorded which). Source of these receptors: a man aged 50-60 years who had been exposed to COVID-19.

The chain is built from TRBV9 and TRBJ2-3; 10 nucleotides match TRBD2. Trimming at V came to 4 bases and at J to 1 base, leaving 6 bases not matched to a gene. Germline V gene data show CDR1 as SGDLS and CDR2 as YYNGEE. The CDR3 has 16 residues. Written as DNA, the CDR3 is TGTGCCAGCAGCTCCTTAGCGGGGGGCGGCACAGATACGCAGTATTTT. It translates to CASSSLAGGGTDTQYF.

J is TRBJ1-5 and V is TRBV25-1; no clear D. V dropped 7 bases and J dropped 6 bases, with 10 bases sitting between them. Germline CDR1 MGHDK, CDR2 SYGVNS. The CDR3 has 12 residues. Written as DNA, the CDR3 is TGTGCCAGCAAGCAAGAGGGTCAGCCCCAGCATTTT. Translated: CASKQEGQPQHF.

The chain joins TRBV28 to TRBJ1-1, with D perhaps TRBD1 (6 bases). The germline gives CDR1 MDHEN, CDR2 SYDVKM. The CDR3 covers 14 residues. Trimming pared 6 bases from V and 9 bases from J, leaving 20 bases between. CDR3 bases: TGTGCCAGCAGAACGCCCGCCCCAGGGGAGAAAGCTTTCTTT. Translation: CASRTPAPGEKAFF.

The chain carries TRBV11-3 and TRBJ2-5; a weak D match, TRBD1 (5 bases). Germline CDR1 reads SGHNT; CDR2 reads YENEEA. This CDR3 spans 12 amino acids. The V end was cut by 5 bases, the J end by 2 bases, with 6 bases between. CDR3: CASSRGQETQYF. For the CDR3, the DNA is TGTGCCAGCAGCAGGGGTCAAGAGACCCAGTACTTC.

CDR3 in DNA: TGTGCCTGGCGCCCCCCGGGACAGGGGCAAGAGACCCAGTACTTC. Its translation is CAWRPPGQGQETQYF. The rearrangement links TRBV30 to TRBJ2-5; TRBD1 agrees at 10 bases. Looked up from germline, CDR1 is GTSNPN and CDR2 is SVGIG (reference sequence). The CDR3 has 15 residues. V shed 5 bases, J shed 2 bases, and the junction held 8 bases outside the gene matches.

This chain links TRBV7-2 with TRBJ1-5; D unclear. The germline V gene encodes CDR1 SGHTA and CDR2 FQGNSA. With 5 bases removed from V and 2 bases from J, the gap between germline ends came to 13 bases. CDR3 length equals 15 residues. The CDR3 loop is CASSQTGFGNQPQHF. The CDR3 DNA sequence: TGTGCCAGCAGCCAAACGGGATTCGGCAATCAGCCCCAGCATTTT.

The J gene is TRBJ2-7, the V gene TRBV2, with D perhaps matching TRBD2 (5 bases). The CDR3 sequence is 12 residues long. Germline V gene lookup returns CDR1 SNHLY and CDR2 FYNNEI. V lost 7 bases and J lost 5, with 12 bases in between. Here the CDR3 reads CASNRGLNEQYV. DNA for the CDR3: TGTGCCAGCAATAGAGGGTTGAACGAGCAGTACGTC.

The chain recombines TRBV2 with TRBJ1-6, with TRBD1 matching 8 bases. V was clipped by 2 bases and J by 10 bases; unmatched bases: 4. CDR1 is SNHLY, CDR2 FYNNEI, per germline. The CDR3 contains 14 residues. The CDR3 DNA sequence: TGTGCCAGCAGTGAACAGGGGGCAGAGTCACCCCTCCACTTT. Protein product: CASSEQGAESPLHF. The full variable domain, with the rest looked up from reference TRBV2 and TRBJ1-6, is EPEVTQTPSHQVTQMGQEVILRCVPISNHLYFYWYRQILGQKVEFLVSFYNNEISEKSEIFDDQFSVERPDGSNFTLKIRSTKLEDSAMYFCASSEQGAESPLHFGNGTRLTVT.

This clone appeared once. V is TRBV11-2 and J is TRBJ2-3, with D uncertain. Per germline, CDR1 SGHAT and CDR2 FQNNGV. The CDR3 length is 15 residues. V lost 7 bases and J 0 bases, leaving 14 bases between the germline ends. CDR3 nucleotide sequence: TGTGCCAGCACTTTACTGCGTCGGAGCACAGATACGCAGTATTTT. Its protein is CASTLLRRSTDTQYF.

This sequence joins TRBV19 and TRBJ2-2; 8 nucleotides line up with TRBD2. The germline gives CDR1 LNHDA, CDR2 SQIVND (reference sequence). J lost 6 bases, V lost 2 bases, and 8 bases had no gene match. The CDR3 spans 16 residues. This CDR3 is CASSILQGLVSGELFF. CDR3 DNA sequence: TGTGCCAGTAGTATATTACAGGGACTAGTGTCCGGGGAGCTGTTTTTT.

J is TRBJ1-2 and V is TRBV24-1, with D possibly TRBD1 on 6 matching bases. The germline V gene has CDR1 KGHDR and CDR2 SFDVKD. V was trimmed by 4 bases and J by 7 bases, leaving 12 bases between them. The CDR3 runs 13 residues. The CDR3 loop is CATSDAGTFGYTF. As DNA, the CDR3 is TGTGCCACCAGTGACGCTGGGACATTTGGCTACACCTTC.

Worth noting for this clone: Different DNA sequences within this sample yield the same CDR3. This chain connects TRBV24-1 to TRBJ2-5; 8 nucleotides match TRBD1. From germline, CDR1 is KGHDR and CDR2 SFDVKD. With V trimmed by 4 bases and J by 4 bases, 7 bases remained unmatched. The CDR3 sequence is 15 residues long. The CDR3 loop is CATSDPQGAGETQYF. As DNA, the CDR3 is TGTGCCACCAGTGACCCCCAGGGGGCTGGAGAGACCCAGTACTTC.

This clone occurred once. The V gene is TRBV7-3, the J gene TRBJ2-3; weak D call: TRBD1 (6 bases). CDR3 size: 14 residues. The germline V and J ends were trimmed by 4 bases and 6 bases, with 14 bases remaining between them. Germline loops: CDR1 SGHTA, CDR2 FQGTGA. The CDR3 DNA is TGTGCCAGCAGCTCCAGGGGCCCACTGGATACGCAGTATTTT. It specifies CASSSRGPLDTQYF.

This clone occurred once. J is TRBJ2-7 and V is TRBV6-2 or TRBV6-3; perhaps TRBD1 as D (6 bases). V was clipped by 5 bases and J by 2 bases, with 16 bases between them. CDR1 and CDR2 from the germline V gene are MNHEY and SVGEGT. CDR3 size: 15 residues. In DNA form, the CDR3 reads TGTGCCAGCAGTACCCGACAGGCCGGGGCCTACGAGCAGTACTTC. Its translation is CASSTRQAGAYEQYF.

On this clone: The sample holds other DNA sequences that translate to the same CDR3. The rearrangement links TRBV5-1 to TRBJ2-1, with 9 bases aligning to TRBD2. Germline V gene data show CDR1 as SGHRS and CDR2 as YFSETQ. Unmatched junction bases numbered 1, after V lost 0 bases and J lost 3 bases. The CDR3 is 15 residues long. CDR3 sequence: CASSLGLADYNEQFF. CDR3 DNA sequence: TGCGCCAGCAGCTTGGGACTAGCGGACTACAATGAGCAGTTCTTC. Based on the CDR3 plus reference TRBV5-1 and TRBJ2-1, the full variable domain is KAGVTQTPRYLIKTRGQQVTLSCSPISGHRSVSWYQQTPGQGLQFLFEYFSETQRNKGNFPGRFSGRQFSNSRSEMNVSTLELGDSALYLCASSLGLADYNEQFFGPGTRLTVL.

The chain carries TRBV3-1 (or the pseudogene TRBV3-2) and TRBJ2-5, with D unclear. The CDR3 totals 12 residues. CDR1 LGHDT and CDR2 YNNKEL come from the germline V gene (reference sequence). V gave up 4 bases and J gave up 3 bases, with 6 bases separating them. CDR3 sequence: CASSRLKETQYF. CDR3 sequence (DNA): TGTGCCAGCAGCCGACTTAAAGAGACCCAGTACTTC.

The rearrangement joins TRBV2 to TRBJ2-7, with D tentatively TRBD2 (5 bases). The germline CDR1 and CDR2 sequences are SNHLY and FYNNEI. This CDR3 is built from 11 residues. Trimming removed 5 bases from V and 4 bases from J, with 6 bases in between. The CDR3, as DNA: TGTGCCAGCAGTAGGGAGTACGAGCAGTACTTC. This encodes CASSREYEQYF. The full variable domain, rest sourced from reference TRBV2 and TRBJ2-7, is EPEVTQTPSHQVTQMGQEVILRCVPISNHLYFYWYRQILGQKVEFLVSFYNNEISEKSEIFDDQFSVERPDGSNFTLKIRSTKLEDSAMYFCASSREYEQYFGPGTRLTVT.

The chain joins TRBV12-3 or TRBV12-4 to TRBJ2-4, with D uncertain. This CDR3 has 13 residues. Trimming left V 8 bases short and J 5 bases short, with 13 bases between. The CDR3 reads CASAFLAQNIQYF. CDR3 coding DNA: TGTGCCAGCGCGTTCCTTGCTCAAAACATTCAGTACTTC.

J is TRBJ1-5 and V is TRBV15; D ambiguous. Germline V CDR1 and CDR2: LNHNV, YYDKDF (reference sequence). This CDR3 is built from 15 residues. The germline V and J ends were trimmed by 0 bases and 7 bases, with 13 bases remaining between them. CDR3 DNA sequence: TGTGCCACCAGCAGAGATCGAGGGTCCGTGCAGCCCCAGCATTTT. This codes for CATSRDRGSVQPQHF.

The table lists this clone with a count of one. The chain recombines TRBV6-6 with TRBJ2-1; 10 bases match TRBD2. This CDR3 is 15 amino acids long. Germline values: CDR1 MNHNY, CDR2 SVGAGI (reference sequence). V trimming: 5 bases; J trimming: 5 bases; junction bases outside the gene matches: 6. In DNA, the CDR3 is TGTGCCAGCAGTGACTGGACTAGCGGTGACAATGAGCAGTTCTTC. Protein product: CASSDWTSGDNEQFF.

This chain links TRBV18 with TRBJ2-1, with a possible D match to TRBD1 (5 bases). V lost 4 bases to trimming and J lost 5 bases, with 9 bases between them. Germline CDR1 is KGHSH and CDR2 is LQKENI. The CDR3 loop spans 13 amino acids. The CDR3 DNA sequence: TGTGCCAGCTCACTAGCAGGGAACAATGAGCAGTTCTTC. Translation: CASSLAGNNEQFF.

This rearrangement joins TRBV19 to TRBJ1-3; tentatively, D is TRBD1 (5 bases). The CDR3 is 17 amino acids. Deletions cut 5 bases from V and 0 bases from J, with 17 bases between. Germline V gene data show CDR1 as LNHDA and CDR2 as SQIVND (reference sequence). The chain's CDR3 is CASSPRTRGSSGNTIYF. DNA of the CDR3: TGTGCCAGTAGTCCCCGGACCCGGGGGAGCTCTGGAAACACCATATATTTT. Full variable domain (remainder filled in from reference TRBV19 and TRBJ1-3): DGGITQSPKYLFRKEGQNVTLSCEQNLNHDAMYWYRQDPGQGLRLIYYSQIVNDFQKGDIAEGYSVSREKKESFPLTVTSAQKNPTAFYLCASSPRTRGSSGNTIYFGEGSWLTVV.

This chain uses TRBV7-9 with TRBJ1-3; D remains ambiguous. Trimming took off 3 bases at V and 4 bases at J, with 7 bases between the two ends. The CDR3 contains 13 residues. Germline CDR1 and CDR2: SEHNR and FQNEAQ (reference sequence). The CDR3: CASSLEVGNTIYF. CDR3 nucleotide sequence: TGTGCCAGCAGCTTGGAGGTGGGAAACACCATATATTTT. Full variable domain (rest looked up from reference TRBV7-9 and TRBJ1-3): DTGVSQNPRHKITKRGQNVTFRCDPISEHNRLYWYRQTLGQGPEFLTYFQNEAQLEKSRLLSDRFSAERPKGSFSTLEIQRTEQGDSAMYLCASSLEVGNTIYFGEGSWLTVV.

The chain has TRBV28 and TRBJ1-4; D is ambiguous. This CDR3 contains 16 residues. CDR1 is MDHEN, CDR2 SYDVKM, per germline. The ends were cut back, 4 bases at V and 8 bases at J, with 20 bases in the middle. DNA of the CDR3: TGTGCCAGCAGTTCTTCCGCGGGAGGGTTTAACGAAAAACTGTTTTTT. The encoded protein is CASSSSAGGFNEKLFF. Full variable domain (missing parts from reference TRBV28 and TRBJ1-4): DVKVTQSSRYLVKRTGEKVFLECVQDMDHENMFWYRQDPGLGLRLIYFSYDVKMKEKGDIPEGYSVSREKKERFSLILESASTNQTSMYLCASSSSAGGFNEKLFFGSGTQLSVL.

The gene calls are TRBV19 and TRBJ1-2, with 8 bases fitting TRBD1. CDR1 LNHDA and CDR2 SQIVND come from the germline V gene (reference sequence). V gave up 3 bases and J gave up 5 bases; unmatched junction bases: 5. This CDR3 is built from 14 residues. The CDR3, as DNA: TGTGCCAGTAGTATCAGGGGGCAAAATTATGGCTACACCTTC. It codes for CASSIRGQNYGYTF.

Regarding this clone: Other DNA variants within this sample encode the same CDR3. V usage is TRBV5-1 and J usage is TRBJ1-1; the D is unclear. In germline, CDR1 is SGHRS, CDR2 YFSETQ. The CDR3 is made up of 13 amino acids. Trimming stripped 0 bases from V and 6 bases from J, with 9 bases between. In DNA form, the CDR3 reads TGCGCCAGCAGCTTGGTAGGAGTAGCTGAAGCTTTCTTT. It translates to CASSLVGVAEAFF.

The chain carries TRBV5-1 and TRBJ2-5; no clear D. CDR3 length: 13 amino acids. Per the germline V gene, CDR1 is SGHRS and CDR2 is YFSETQ. V lost 0 bases and J 5 bases, leaving 8 bases between the germline ends. The CDR3 DNA follows: TGCGCCAGCAGCTTGGGACTTACGGAGACCCAGTACTTC. Protein product: CASSLGLTETQYF.

This sequence joins TRBV19 and TRBJ2-1; a possible D gene is TRBD2 (5 bases). Germline assignment: CDR1 LNHDA and CDR2 SQIVND (reference sequence). The CDR3 runs to 13 residues. Trimming removed 2 bases from V and 9 bases from J, with 11 bases in between. This CDR3 reads CASSILGELEQFF. In DNA, the CDR3 is TGTGCCAGTAGTATACTGGGAGAGCTTGAGCAGTTCTTC.